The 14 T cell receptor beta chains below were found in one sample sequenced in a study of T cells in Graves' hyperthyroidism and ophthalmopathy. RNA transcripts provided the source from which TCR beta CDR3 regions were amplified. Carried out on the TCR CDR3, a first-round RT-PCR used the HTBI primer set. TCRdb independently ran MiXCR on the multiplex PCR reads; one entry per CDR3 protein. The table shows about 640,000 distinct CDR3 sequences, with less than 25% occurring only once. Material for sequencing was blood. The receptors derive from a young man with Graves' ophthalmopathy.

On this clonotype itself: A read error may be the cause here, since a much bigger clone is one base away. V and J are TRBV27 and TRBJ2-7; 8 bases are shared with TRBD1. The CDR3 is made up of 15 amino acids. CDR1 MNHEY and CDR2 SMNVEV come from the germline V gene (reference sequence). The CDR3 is CASSSGQAGSCEQYF. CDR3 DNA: TGTGCCAGCAGTTCGGGACAGGCCGGCTCCTGCGAGCAGTACTTC.

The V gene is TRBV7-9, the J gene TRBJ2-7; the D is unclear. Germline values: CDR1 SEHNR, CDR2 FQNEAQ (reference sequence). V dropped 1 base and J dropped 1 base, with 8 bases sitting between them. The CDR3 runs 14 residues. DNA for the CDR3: TGTGCCAGCAGCTTAGATGGCTATTCCTACGAGCAGTACTTC. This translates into CASSLDGYSYEQYF.

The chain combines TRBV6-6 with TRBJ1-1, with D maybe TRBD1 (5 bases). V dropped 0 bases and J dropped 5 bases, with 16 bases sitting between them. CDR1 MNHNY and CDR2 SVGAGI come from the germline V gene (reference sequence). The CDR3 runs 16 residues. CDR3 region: CASSYSLGGVGTEAFF. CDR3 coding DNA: TGTGCCAGCAGTTACTCCCTGGGGGGGGTGGGGACTGAAGCTTTCTTT.

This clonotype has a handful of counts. For the CDR3, the DNA is TGTGCCAGCAGCTTTCCCGGGGCCGCCTCCTACGAGCAGTACTTC. Translated, it gives CASSFPGAASYEQYF. V and J are TRBV7-9 and TRBJ2-7, with D perhaps TRBD1 or TRBD2 (5 bases each). Germline values: CDR1 SEHNR, CDR2 FQNEAQ (reference sequence). The length of the CDR3 is 15 residues. V lost 3 bases, J lost 0 bases, and 12 bases lay in between.

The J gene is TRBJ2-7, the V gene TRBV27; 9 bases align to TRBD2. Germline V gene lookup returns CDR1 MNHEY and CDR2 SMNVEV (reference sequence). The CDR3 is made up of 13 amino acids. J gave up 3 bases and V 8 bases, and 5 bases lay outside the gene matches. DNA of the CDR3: TGTGCCAGCGGAGCGGGAGGCCTCTACGAGCAGTACTTC. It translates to CASGAGGLYEQYF.

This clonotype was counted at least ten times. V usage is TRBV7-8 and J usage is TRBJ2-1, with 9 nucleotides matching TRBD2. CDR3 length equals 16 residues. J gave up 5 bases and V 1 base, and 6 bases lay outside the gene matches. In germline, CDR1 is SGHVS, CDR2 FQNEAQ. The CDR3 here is CASSLGVLAGNNEQFF. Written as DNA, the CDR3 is TGTGCCAGCAGCTTAGGGGTGCTAGCGGGGAACAATGAGCAGTTCTTC.

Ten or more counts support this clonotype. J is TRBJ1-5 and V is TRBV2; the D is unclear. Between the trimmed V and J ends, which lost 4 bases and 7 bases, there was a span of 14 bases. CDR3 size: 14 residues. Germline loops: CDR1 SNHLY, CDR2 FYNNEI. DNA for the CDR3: TGTGCCAGCAGTGGGGGAACGGGTCAACAGCCCCAGCATTTT. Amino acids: CASSGGTGQQPQHF.

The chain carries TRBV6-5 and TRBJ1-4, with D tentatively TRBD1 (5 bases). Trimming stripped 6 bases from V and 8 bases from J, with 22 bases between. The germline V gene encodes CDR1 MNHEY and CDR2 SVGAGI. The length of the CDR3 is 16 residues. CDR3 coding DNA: TGTGCCAGCAGGACCGACAGTGGGACGGAAGGGGAAAAACTGTTTTTT. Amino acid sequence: CASRTDSGTEGEKLFF.

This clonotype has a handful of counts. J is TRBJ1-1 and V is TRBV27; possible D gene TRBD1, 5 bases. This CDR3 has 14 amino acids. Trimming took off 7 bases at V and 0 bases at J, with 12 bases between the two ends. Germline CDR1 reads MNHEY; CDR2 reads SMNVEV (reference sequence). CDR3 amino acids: CASTAGGMNTEAFF. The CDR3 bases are TGTGCCAGCACCGCGGGGGGAATGAACACTGAAGCTTTCTTT.

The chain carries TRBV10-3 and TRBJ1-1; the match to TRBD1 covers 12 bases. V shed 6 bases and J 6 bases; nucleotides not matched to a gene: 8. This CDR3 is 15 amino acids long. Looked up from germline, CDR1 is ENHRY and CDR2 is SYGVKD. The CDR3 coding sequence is TGTGCCATCAGGCCGGGACAGGGGGCGTTTTCTGAAGCTTTCTTT. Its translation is CAIRPGQGAFSEAFF.

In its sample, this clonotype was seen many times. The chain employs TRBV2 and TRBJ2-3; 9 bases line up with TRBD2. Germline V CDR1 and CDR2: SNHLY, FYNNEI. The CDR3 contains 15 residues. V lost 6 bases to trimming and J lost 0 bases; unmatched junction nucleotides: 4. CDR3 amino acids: CASSLAGTSTDTQYF. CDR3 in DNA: TGTGCCAGCAGCCTAGCGGGAACTAGCACAGATACGCAGTATTTT.

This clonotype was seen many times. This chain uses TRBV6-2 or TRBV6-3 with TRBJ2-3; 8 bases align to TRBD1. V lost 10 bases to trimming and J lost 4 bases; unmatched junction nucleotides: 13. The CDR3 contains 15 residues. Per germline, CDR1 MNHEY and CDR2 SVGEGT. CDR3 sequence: CATTTGGQVADTQYF. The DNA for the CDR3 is TGTGCCACCACCACAGGGGGACAGGTAGCAGATACGCAGTATTTT.

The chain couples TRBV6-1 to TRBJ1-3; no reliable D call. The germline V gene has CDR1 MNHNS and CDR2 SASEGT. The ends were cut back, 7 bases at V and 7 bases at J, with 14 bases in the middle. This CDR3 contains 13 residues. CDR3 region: CASNQVHGNTIYF. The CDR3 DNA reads TGTGCCAGCAACCAGGTCCACGGCAACACCATATATTTT.

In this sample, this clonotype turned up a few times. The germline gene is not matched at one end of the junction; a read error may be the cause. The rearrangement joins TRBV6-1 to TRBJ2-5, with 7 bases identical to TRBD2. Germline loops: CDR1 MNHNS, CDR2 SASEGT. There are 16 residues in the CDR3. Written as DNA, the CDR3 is TGTGCCAGCAGTGAAATACTAGCGAGCACCCAAGGGACCCAGTACTTC. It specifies CASSEILASTQGTQYF.